This TCR beta chain was observed in a study of cytomegalovirus exposure and HLA in healthy donors. Study findings and constraints: Judged likely to be a sequencing artifact was a cluster of highly shared sequence variants. Some V segments, TRBV6-2 and TRBV6-3 among them, were indistinguishable and were therefore excluded. V- and J-gene trimming of TCR beta was linked (in a later analysis) to a missense DCLRE1C variant.

Note on this clone: Its antigen is not known.

It was healthy bone marrow donors who served as donors. The V and J ends lost 1 base and 0 bases respectively, with 13 bases between them. CDR1 is SEHNR and CDR2 is FQNEAQ in the germline V gene (reference sequence). The CDR3 consists of 17 residues. The PCR was carried out with 60 Vbeta primers and 13 Jbeta primers. Assay: immunoSEQ multiplex PCR; the TCRdb copy retains only in-frame clones and omits some. This table has about 85,000 clones, around 66% appearing once. Sequenced sample: PBMCs. This receptor was taken from a man in his thirties or forties in good health and CMV-seronegative. This rearrangement joins TRBV7-9 to TRBJ1-5; the D gene is possibly TRBD1 (6 bases). The CDR3 reads CASSLGDTTNSNQPQHF. The CDR3 coding sequence is TGTGCCAGCAGCTTAGGGGACACTACTAATAGCAATCAGCCCCAGCATTTT.